This TCR beta chain appears in the sequencing data of a study of cytomegalovirus exposure and HLA in healthy donors. Whole-study findings and limits: Reportedly, TCR beta sequences accurately predicted HLA-A and HLA-B alleles in most subjects.

PCR employed 60 Vbeta and 13 Jbeta primers. Data came from immunoSEQ multiplex PCR; TCRdb stores just in-frame clones and leaves some out. The sample has about 140,000 clones, 82% seen once. As to this clone: Its antigen is currently unknown.

The CDR3 contains 14 residues. The V and J ends lost 4 bases and 9 bases, in that order; junction bases with no gene match: 5. The germline V gene has CDR1 SGHDT and CDR2 YYEEEE. The sequence came from a male donor in good health and CMV-seronegative. Specimen: PBMCs. V gene TRBV5-6 combines with J gene TRBJ1-6; 9 nucleotides match TRBD1. CDR3: CASSRTGAGSPLHF. As DNA, the CDR3 is TGTGCCAGCAGCCGGACAGGGGCAGGTTCACCCCTCCACTTT.